This record concerns one TCR beta chain sequence. What it binds is not known. This sample is part of a study of cytomegalovirus exposure and HLA in healthy donors. About the study: The roughly 670 first-cohort repertoires shared a platform with the 120 validation repertoires, as reported in a later analysis. The study, taken as a whole, reports: The authors confirmed in vitro that three CMV-associated chains were specific for CMV antigens. The tendency of first-cohort TCR clusters to co-occur in the roughly 110 validation repertoires emerged from a later analysis.

This CDR3 has 14 amino acids. Germline V gene sequence: CDR1 MDHEN, CDR2 SYDVKM. V lost 6 bases, J lost 3 bases, and 6 bases stayed unmatched. Using immunoSEQ multiplex PCR, the repertoire was profiled, and TCRdb retains in-frame clones only, with some absent. Of around 400,000 clones listed, 75% to 90% are singletons. The chain has TRBV28 and TRBJ2-7; TRBD1 aligns across 9 bases. The sequence derives from a young woman in good health and CMV-seronegative. The material sequenced was PBMCs. CDR3 bases: TGTGCCAGCAGCCGGACAGGGGACGGCTACGAGCAGTACTTC. Its protein product is CASSRTGDGYEQYF.